This is a list of T cell receptor beta chains from one sample in a study of Ad26.COV2.S vaccination and SARS-CoV-2 variants. Here immunoSEQ multiplex PCR was the method, and the copy in TCRdb shows in-frame clones only, minus some. The table lists about 320,000 clones, around 84% of them singletons, with around 1.9% in the top ten. The specimen comprised peripheral blood, sampled in a trial of Ad26.COV2.S vaccine versus placebo. All receptors derive from a person between 18 and 65 years old who received the Ad26.COV2.S COVID-19 vaccine or a placebo. CDR3s include the opening cysteine and the closing phenylalanine or tryptophan. The order of the fields is D gene, V gene, J gene, clone size, CDR3 protein, CDR3 DNA. A D gene is named only where the DNA matches it firmly. A row's size may be missing; if present it is once, few, many or a size class.

.,TRBV30,TRBJ1-2,.,CAWARGDFPAYGYTF,TGTGCCTGGGCGCGGGGGGACTTCCCAGCCTATGGCTACACCTTC
TRBD1,TRBV5-6,TRBJ1-2,.,CASSLGQGFRGYTF,TGTGCCAGCAGCTTGGGACAGGGGTTTCGTGGCTACACCTTC
.,TRBV5-4,TRBJ1-2,.,CASSLDQGGYTF,TGTGCCAGCAGCTTGGACCAGGGAGGCTACACCTTC
TRBD1,TRBV5-6,TRBJ1-2,.,CASTRDRGIPYGYTF,TGTGCCAGCACCCGGGACAGGGGGATCCCCTATGGCTACACCTTC
TRBD2,TRBV30,TRBJ2-5,.,CAWTSGARETQYF,TGTGCCTGGACTAGCGGGGCGCGAGAGACCCAGTACTTC
TRBD1,TRBV6-2/TRBV6-3,TRBJ1-3,.,CASSYRTGVLSGNTIYF,TGTGCCAGCAGTTACCGGACAGGCGTTCTCTCTGGAAACACCATATATTTT
.,TRBV3-1/TRBV3-2,TRBJ1-2,few,CASSQGQGPYGYTF,TGTGCCAGCAGCCAAGGGCAGGGACCCTATGGCTACACCTTC
.,TRBV6-6,TRBJ2-3,few,CASSPPGSTDTQYF,TGTGCCAGCAGTCCACCCGGGTCGACAGATACGCAGTATTTT
.,TRBV7-8,TRBJ1-5,few,CASSTGQTDSNQPQHF,TGTGCCAGCTCGACCGGACAGACCGATAGCAATCAGCCCCAGCATTTT
.,TRBV6-5,TRBJ1-1,.,CASSYSGGSGNTEAFF,TGTGCCAGCAGTTACTCGGGGGGGAGCGGGAACACTGAAGCTTTCTTT
.,TRBV29-1,TRBJ2-7,.,CSVATSSYEQYF,TGCAGCGTTGCCACGTCTTCCTACGAGCAGTACTTC
.,TRBV9,TRBJ1-4,.,CASSVAGGATNEKLFF,TGTGCCAGCAGCGTGGCTGGCGGGGCAACTAATGAAAAACTGTTTTTT
TRBD2,TRBV28,TRBJ2-1,.,CASLRLAESGEQFF,TGTGCCAGCCTTAGACTAGCAGAATCGGGGGAGCAGTTCTTC
TRBD1,TRBV5-4,TRBJ1-2,.,CASSLRGGLSYGYTF,TGTGCCAGCAGCTTAAGAGGGGGCTTGAGCTATGGCTACACCTTC
TRBD2,TRBV19,TRBJ2-1,.,CATRVGGGPPEQFF,TGTGCCACCCGTGTCGGGGGGGGGCCCCCCGAGCAGTTCTTC
.,TRBV19,TRBJ2-3,.,CASPTLARGPDTQYF,TGTGCCAGCCCCACGCTCGCTAGGGGACCAGATACGCAGTATTTT
TRBD1,TRBV2,TRBJ2-1,.,CASAPGQGYNEQFF,TGTGCCAGCGCTCCGGGACAGGGATACAATGAGCAGTTCTTC
.,TRBV4-1,TRBJ2-5,.,CAGARDGDGTLKETQYF,TGCGCCGGGGCCCGGGACGGAGATGGGACTTTAAAAGAGACCCAGTACTTC
.,TRBV6-2/TRBV6-3,TRBJ1-5,.,CASTPNPIGVSNQPQHF,TGTGCCAGCACCCCTAATCCTATTGGGGTTAGCAATCAGCCCCAGCATTTT
.,TRBV29-1,TRBJ2-2,.,CSVEGQGGGLFF,TGCAGCGTTGAAGGACAGGGAGGGGGGCTGTTTTTT
.,TRBV3-1/TRBV3-2,TRBJ1-4,.,CASSRPLEGTNEKLFF,TGTGCCAGCAGTCGACCATTGGAGGGGACTAATGAAAAACTGTTTTTT
.,TRBV9,TRBJ2-3,.,CASSALVGVVYF,TGTGCCAGCAGCGCCCTAGTCGGGGTTGTGTATTTT
.,TRBV7-4,TRBJ1-4,once,CASSFRVGNEKLFF,TGTGCCAGCAGCTTCAGGGTTGGGAATGAAAAACTGTTTTTT
.,TRBV2,TRBJ2-7,.,CASSGSREAYEQYF,TGTGCCAGCAGTGGTAGCAGGGAGGCTTACGAGCAGTACTTC
.,TRBV9,TRBJ2-2,once,CASSVEPGVANTGELFF,TGTGCCAGCAGCGTAGAACCCGGAGTCGCGAACACCGGGGAGCTGTTTTTT
.,TRBV3-1/TRBV3-2,TRBJ1-3,.,CASSQDSSRVSGNTIYF,TGTGCCAGCAGCCAAGATTCTAGCAGGGTTTCTGGAAACACCATATATTTT
.,TRBV7-9,TRBJ1-5,few,CASSSGTLRDQPQHF,TGTGCCAGCAGCTCCGGGACACTGCGGGATCAGCCCCAGCATTTT
.,TRBV5-1,TRBJ2-6,.,CASSQKGPAPGHTLYSGANVLTF,TGCGCCAGCAGCCAAAAAGGGCCCGCCCCGGGACACACACTTTACTCTGGGGCCAACGTCCTGACTTTC
TRBD2,TRBV7-2,TRBJ2-3,.,CASSPPGSGKSTDTQYF,TGTGCCAGCAGCCCCCCGGGTAGCGGGAAAAGCACAGATACGCAGTATTTT
.,TRBV9,TRBJ1-1,.,CASSTGTVNTEAFF,TGTGCCAGCAGCACCGGGACGGTGAACACTGAAGCTTTCTTT
TRBD2,TRBV3-1/TRBV3-2,TRBJ2-3,.,CASSQAGTSRNTQYF,TGTGCCAGCAGCCAAGCCGGGACTAGCAGGAATACGCAGTATTTT
TRBD1,TRBV27,TRBJ1-6,few,CASSWGTANSPLHF,TGTGCCAGCAGTTGGGGGACAGCGAATTCACCCCTCCACTTT
.,TRBV5-1,TRBJ1-1,few,CASSPAGGKGEAFF,TGCGCCAGCAGCCCTGCCGGGGGCAAGGGTGAAGCTTTCTTT
.,TRBV6-2/TRBV6-3,TRBJ2-5,.,CASSWKQETQYF,TGTGCCAGCAGTTGGAAACAAGAGACCCAGTACTTC
TRBD1,TRBV9,TRBJ1-1,many,CASSQTGGTEAFF,TGTGCCAGCAGCCAGACAGGGGGCACTGAAGCTTTCTTT
.,TRBV27,TRBJ1-1,.,CASSPRWTSDTEAFF,TGTGCCAGCAGTCCCCGTTGGACCTCGGACACTGAAGCTTTCTTT
.,TRBV3-1/TRBV3-2,TRBJ2-3,.,CASSHLGNTQYF,TGTGCCAGCAGCCATTTGGGGAATACGCAGTATTTT
.,TRBV6-6,TRBJ2-1,.,CASSSWGYEQFF,TGTGCCAGCAGCTCGTGGGGGTATGAGCAGTTCTTC
.,TRBV4-1,TRBJ2-3,.,CASSLNRDSPLTQYF,TGCGCCAGCAGCCTCAACCGGGACTCTCCCCTAACGCAGTATTTT
TRBD2,TRBV2,TRBJ2-1,.,CASRGSSGGARNEQFF,TGTGCCAGCAGAGGATCAAGCGGGGGGGCCAGGAATGAGCAGTTCTTC
TRBD2,TRBV5-1,TRBJ2-1,.,CASSLAGHGSGADHIGFF,TGCGCCAGCAGCTTGGCGGGTCACGGGAGCGGGGCAGACCATATTGGGTTCTTC
.,TRBV4-1,TRBJ2-3,.,CASSQPGYSVTDTQYF,TGCGCCAGCAGCCAACCAGGGTATAGTGTCACAGATACGCAGTATTTT
.,TRBV6-6,TRBJ2-1,.,CASSLPLSGSSYNEQFF,TGTGCCAGCAGTCTTCCCCTATCAGGGAGCTCCTACAATGAGCAGTTCTTC
.,TRBV14,TRBJ1-3,few,CASSQPWSPQVLGNTIYF,TGTGCCAGCAGCCAACCCTGGTCACCACAGGTTCTGGGGAACACCATATATTTT
TRBD1,TRBV4-3,TRBJ1-1,.,CASSRGQENTEAFF,TGCGCCAGCAGCCGCGGACAGGAGAACACTGAAGCTTTCTTT
.,TRBV7-2,TRBJ1-2,.,CASSLEGYGYTF,TGTGCCAGCAGCTTGGAAGGGTATGGCTACACCTTC
TRBD1,TRBV7-2,TRBJ2-2,.,CASSPRYRGLGELFF,TGTGCCAGCAGCCCCCGGTACAGGGGTCTGGGGGAGCTGTTTTTT
.,TRBV7-9,TRBJ2-1,.,CASKAEGVYNEQFF,TGTGCCAGCAAGGCCGAAGGGGTTTACAATGAGCAGTTCTTC
.,TRBV7-2,TRBJ1-5,few,CASSPDAYSNQPQHF,TGTGCCAGCAGCCCGGACGCATATAGCAATCAGCCCCAGCATTTT
TRBD1,TRBV27,TRBJ2-7,.,CASRAWGQGAYEQYF,TGTGCCAGCCGCGCCTGGGGACAGGGAGCCTACGAGCAGTACTTC